This T cell receptor (beta chain) emerged from a study of post-analysis software for immune sequencing data. Background on the study: Progressive-relapsing, secondary progressive and relapsing-remitting multiple sclerosis were among the disease courses included. Study-level results: Comparison with controls showed significantly lower normalized Chao1 diversity in multiple sclerosis patients. With F measure, samples from one preparation batch clustered together strongly.

Turning to this clonotype: The antigen remains unidentified. This may arise from a read error, as a much more abundant clone is one base away.

The authors incorporated unique molecular identifiers into the TCR beta cDNA libraries. The authors obtained 500,000 to 600,000 cDNA molecules from roughly 1 to 10 million T cells. Each CDR3 protein is one row after TCRdb ran MiXCR on the PCR reads. The sample carries around 250,000 distinct CDR3 sequences, about 38% recorded once. This clonotype was obtained from a girl aged 10 to 17 with multiple sclerosis. The sequenced material came from blood.

CDR3 sequence reads: CAGSSRSQPQHF. In DNA form, the CDR3 reads TGTGCCGGCAGTTCCCGTAGTCAGCCCCAGCATTTT. This chain connects TRBV27 to TRBJ1-5; unclear D gene. Germline lookup yields CDR1 MNHEY and CDR2 SMNVEV (reference sequence). The CDR3 has 12 residues.